Reported below is one T cell receptor (beta chain). Its antigen remains unknown. Profiling relied on immunoSEQ multiplex PCR, and the TCRdb table lists in-frame clones only, not all of them. The sample consists of fewer than 65,000 clones, 77% of them appearing once. The sample originates from a study of radiotherapy plus CTLA-4 blockade in lung cancer. Study background: Roughly 17% of enrolled patients responded objectively, and about 31% had disease control. Study-level points and caveats: Early clone dynamics of blood T cells, plus interferon-beta, reportedly predicted response best.

This clonotype was sampled from a human donor with non-small cell lung cancer whose response to radiotherapy plus ipilimumab could not be evaluated. The source material was peripheral blood, sampled from a patient treated with radiotherapy plus ipilimumab.

The CDR3 protein is CASSRTSGRVNTQYF. The CDR3 DNA sequence: TGCGCCAGCAGCCGGACTAGCGGGAGAGTAAATACGCAGTATTTT. J is TRBJ2-3 and V is TRBV5-1, with 13 bases identical to TRBD2. Germline V gene sequence: CDR1 SGHRS, CDR2 YFSETQ. With 4 bases clipped from V and 7 bases from J, the junction kept 6 bases outside the gene matches. The CDR3 consists of 15 residues.